The next 23 T cell receptor beta chains were all read from a single sample in a study of blood T cell repertoires in COVID-19. The assay was immunoSEQ multiplex PCR, and TCRdb's table has in-frame clones only and misses some. Of 95,000 to 150,000 clones in the sample, 75% to 90% were seen once. Source material: peripheral blood. The origin of the receptors is a man aged 35-49 years with acute or convalescent COVID-19.

This clone was picked up one time. The rearrangement uses TRBV6-5 and TRBJ2-4; D possibly corresponds to TRBD2 (7 bases). Looked up from germline, CDR1 is MNHEY and CDR2 is SVGAGI. V shed 3 bases and J shed 3 bases, with 12 bases lying between them. There are 15 residues in the CDR3. CDR3 residues: CASSYRGAGKNIQYF. The CDR3 nucleotides read TGTGCCAGCAGTTATCGGGGGGCTGGCAAAAACATTCAGTACTTC.

The chain employs TRBV6-6 and TRBJ1-1; D might be TRBD1 (5 bases). Trimming took 8 bases from V and 3 from J, leaving 19 bases between them. The germline CDR1 and CDR2 sequences are MNHNY and SVGAGI (reference sequence). The CDR3 spans 15 residues. DNA for the CDR3: TGTGCCAGCCAACTCCCGCAGGGTGGGTACACTGAAGCTTTCTTT. As protein: CASQLPQGGYTEAFF.

This clone appeared once. This chain connects TRBV19 to TRBJ1-1; a weak D match, TRBD1 (5 bases). The CDR3 is 14 residues long. V was trimmed by 7 bases and J by 4 bases, leaving 16 bases between them. Germline V lookup: CDR1 LNHDA, CDR2 SQIVND (reference sequence). CDR3 protein: CASKGGARATEAFF. CDR3 coding DNA: TGTGCCAGTAAGGGCGGGGCCCGAGCCACTGAAGCTTTCTTT.

The chain combines TRBV18 with TRBJ2-6; 7 bases match TRBD2. V trimming: 6 bases; J trimming: 2 bases; junction bases outside the gene matches: 4. CDR1 is KGHSH and CDR2 is LQKENI in the germline V gene. The CDR3 loop spans 15 amino acids. The CDR3 reads CASSPSGAGANVLTF. The DNA for the CDR3 is TGTGCCAGCTCCCCAAGCGGGGCTGGGGCCAACGTCCTGACTTTC.

This chain uses TRBV7-2 with TRBJ2-2; TRBD1 might be the D (6 bases). CDR1 and CDR2 (germline): SGHTA, FQGNSA. The length of the CDR3 is 15 residues. Trimming took off 5 bases at V and 3 bases at J, with 13 bases between the two ends. CDR3 residues: CASSPTGWDTGELFF. DNA of the CDR3: TGTGCCAGCAGCCCTACAGGGTGGGACACCGGGGAGCTGTTTTTT.

The sample holds one count of this clone. The chain recombines TRBV5-5 with TRBJ2-5, with D possibly being TRBD2 (5 bases). The V gene's germline CDR1 is SGHKS and CDR2 YYEKEE (reference sequence). V lost 2 bases and J 8 bases, leaving 10 bases between the germline ends. The CDR3 is 12 amino acids. Here the CDR3 DNA reads TGTGCCAGCAGCTTTCCCGAGGGAACCCAGTACTTC. It is translated as CASSFPEGTQYF.

There are a few counts of this clone. Other nucleotide sequences in the sample specify the same CDR3. The V and J genes are TRBV11-3 and TRBJ2-3; D unresolved. The germline V gene has CDR1 SGHNT and CDR2 YENEEA. Between the trimmed V and J ends, which lost 4 bases and 4 bases, there was a span of 9 bases. The CDR3 is made up of 13 amino acids. CDR3 sequence (DNA): TGTGCCAGCAGCTCCTCCAGCGCAGATACGCAGTATTTT. It encodes CASSSSSADTQYF. The complete variable domain, with remaining parts taken from reference TRBV11-3 and TRBJ2-3, reads EAGVVQSPRYKIIEKKQPVAFWCNPISGHNTLYWYLQNLGQGPELLIRYENEEAVDDSQLPKDRFSAERLKGVDSTLKIQPAELGDSAVYLCASSSSSADTQYFGPGTRLTVL.

The gene calls are TRBV18 and TRBJ2-2, with D uncertain. The V end lost 3 bases, the J end lost 0 bases, and 11 bases lay between the germline ends. This CDR3 contains 16 residues. Per the germline V gene, CDR1 is KGHSH and CDR2 is LQKENI. The CDR3 sequence is CASSPQAPSNTGELFF. In nucleotides, the CDR3 is TGTGCCAGCTCACCTCAGGCGCCTTCGAACACCGGGGAGCTGTTTTTT.

The chain uses TRBV11-3 and TRBJ2-2; 7 positions agree with TRBD2. Trimming took 5 bases from V and 2 from J; bases not matched to a gene: 8. This CDR3 spans 16 amino acids. The germline V gene has CDR1 SGHNT and CDR2 YENEEA. In DNA, the CDR3 is TGTGCCAGCAGCCTGCGACTAGCAGACAACACCGGGGAGCTGTTTTTT. It yields the protein CASSLRLADNTGELFF.

The chain recombines TRBV6-2 or TRBV6-3 with TRBJ1-1; no clear D gene. V lost 2 bases to trimming and J lost 2 bases, with 18 bases between them. The germline V gene encodes CDR1 MNHEY and CDR2 SVGEGT. The CDR3 is made up of 17 amino acids. CDR3 in amino acids: CASSYRDYKAKNTEAFF. CDR3 coding DNA: TGTGCCAGCAGTTACCGAGATTATAAAGCTAAAAACACTGAAGCTTTCTTT.

The rearrangement joins TRBV25-1 to TRBJ2-2, with a weak D call TRBD1 (5 bases). The CDR3 length is 15 residues. Germline V gives CDR1 MGHDK, CDR2 SYGVNS. V shed 4 bases and J shed 3 bases, with 12 bases lying between them. The DNA of the CDR3 is TGTGCCAGCAGTGCAAGAATAGGGGACACCGGGGAGCTGTTTTTT. This sequence encodes CASSARIGDTGELFF.

The chain uses TRBV4-2 and TRBJ2-1, with D possibly TRBD1 on 6 matching bases. The V gene's germline CDR1 is LGHNA and CDR2 YNFKEQ. This CDR3 is 15 amino acids long. Trimming removed 2 bases at V and 3 bases at J, with 11 bases between. CDR3 residues: CASSQRQVNYNEQFF. The CDR3 region has the DNA TGTGCCAGCAGCCAAAGACAGGTGAACTACAATGAGCAGTTCTTC.

This chain links TRBV5-1 with TRBJ1-2; no clear D gene. The V end was cut by 5 bases, the J end by 2 bases, with 7 bases between. Germline values: CDR1 SGHRS, CDR2 YFSETQ. This CDR3 is built from 12 residues. The CDR3 region is CASRMENYGYTF. The CDR3 nucleotides are TGCGCCAGCAGAATGGAGAACTATGGCTACACCTTC. The complete variable domain, with remaining parts taken from reference TRBV5-1 and TRBJ1-2, reads KAGVTQTPRYLIKTRGQQVTLSCSPISGHRSVSWYQQTPGQGLQFLFEYFSETQRNKGNFPGRFSGRQFSNSRSEMNVSTLELGDSALYLCASRMENYGYTFGSGTRLTVV.

The chain is built from TRBV30 and TRBJ1-1; 7 bases map to TRBD1. Per the germline V gene, CDR1 is GTSNPN and CDR2 is SVGIG (reference sequence). The V and J ends lost 7 bases and 3 bases, in that order; junction bases with no gene match: 17. The CDR3 totals 16 residues. DNA for the CDR3: TGTGCCTACCAACCCGGGACAGTCGCCCGGGACACTGAAGCTTTCTTT. It is translated as CAYQPGTVARDTEAFF.

The chain carries TRBV7-6 and TRBJ1-2; unclear D gene. V was pared by 5 bases and J by 2 bases, with 15 bases between. This CDR3 is built from 15 residues. Germline-derived CDR1 and CDR2 are SGHVS and FNYEAQ. CDR3 region: CASSPNSLSNYGYTF. CDR3 in DNA: TGTGCCAGCAGCCCCAACTCTCTTTCCAACTATGGCTACACCTTC.

CDR3 region: CAISIDLTGGNTEAFF. In DNA, the CDR3 is TGTGCCATCAGTATTGATTTGACAGGGGGGAACACTGAAGCTTTCTTT. The chain has TRBV10-3 and TRBJ1-1; 9 bases agree with TRBD1. Looked up from germline, CDR1 is ENHRY and CDR2 is SYGVKD. There are 16 residues in the CDR3. V shed 5 bases, J shed 1 base, and the junction held 8 bases outside the gene matches.

V is TRBV10-1 and J is TRBJ1-2; TRBD1 matches at 7 bases. From germline, CDR1 is WNHNN and CDR2 SYGVQD (reference sequence). V lost 6 bases to trimming and J lost 4 bases; unmatched junction nucleotides: 5. The CDR3 contains 13 residues. CDR3 residues: CASRWGQIYGYTF. The CDR3 DNA reads as TGCGCCAGCAGATGGGGACAGATCTATGGCTACACCTTC.

Only one count was recorded for this clone. V and J are TRBV9 and TRBJ1-2, with a weak D call TRBD1 (6 bases). Looked up from germline, CDR1 is SGDLS and CDR2 is YYNGEE. Trimming removed 0 bases at V and 2 bases at J, with 11 bases between. CDR3 size: 15 residues. CDR3 DNA: TGTGCCAGCAGCGTAGACCCAGGGGAGAACTATGGCTACACCTTC. This codes for CASSVDPGENYGYTF.

The chain joins TRBV7-2 to TRBJ2-5; a weak D match, TRBD1 (5 bases). The CDR3 covers 16 residues. Germline CDR1 reads SGHTA; CDR2 reads FQGNSA. Trimming took off 1 base at V and 4 bases at J, with 16 bases between the two ends. CDR3 in DNA: TGTGCCAGCAGCTTAGACAGAACAGGCAATGGAGAGACCCAGTACTTC. Protein product: CASSLDRTGNGETQYF. Filled out from reference TRBV7-2 and TRBJ2-5, the complete variable domain reads GAGVSQSPSNKVTEKGKDVELRCDPISGHTALYWYRQSLGQGLEFLIYFQGNSAPDKSGLPSDRFSAERTGGSVSTLTIQRTQQEDSAVYLCASSLDRTGNGETQYFGPGTRLLVL.

The rearrangement uses TRBV3-1 (or the pseudogene TRBV3-2) and TRBJ2-1; 7 positions agree with TRBD2. Germline trimming cut 2 bases from V and 10 bases from J; bases unmatched to any gene: 14. Germline lookup yields CDR1 LGHDT and CDR2 YNNKEL (reference sequence). This CDR3 spans 16 amino acids. The CDR3 here is CASSQTGLRRAGEQFF. CDR3 nucleotide sequence: TGTGCCAGCAGCCAAACCGGACTACGTCGAGCGGGGGAGCAGTTCTTC.

J is TRBJ1-3 and V is TRBV5-1; tentative D call: TRBD1 (5 bases). V lost 0 bases and J 0 bases, leaving 13 bases between the germline ends. The germline CDR1 and CDR2 sequences are SGHRS and YFSETQ. There are 17 residues in the CDR3. Written as DNA, the CDR3 is TGCGCCAGCAGCTTGGGGGCGTTCGGGGGCTCTGGAAACACCATATATTTT. Amino acid sequence: CASSLGAFGGSGNTIYF.

V usage is TRBV10-3 and J usage is TRBJ1-1; 7 bases line up with TRBD1. V lost 7 bases, J lost 3 bases, and 11 bases stayed unmatched. Germline CDR1 ENHRY, CDR2 SYGVKD. The CDR3 consists of 15 residues. CDR3 sequence reads: CAITATGARYTEAFF. The CDR3 DNA is TGTGCCATCACGGCCACAGGGGCCAGATACACTGAAGCTTTCTTT.

J is TRBJ2-3 and V is TRBV27; D gene uncertain. V was cut by 3 bases and J by 2 bases, with 27 bases left in between. The CDR3 length is 20 residues. Looked up from germline, CDR1 is MNHEY and CDR2 is SMNVEV (reference sequence). This chain's CDR3 is CASSFSGPTTTRPHTDTQYF. The CDR3 DNA is TGTGCCAGCAGTTTTTCAGGCCCCACGACCACACGACCTCACACAGATACGCAGTATTTT.